The sequence of this T cell receptor (beta chain) was determined in a study of blood T cell repertoires in COVID-19. Overall study: Sources were T cells, B-cell-depleted T cells, or PBMCs; the material itself was cDNA or gDNA.

The V gene's germline CDR1 is SGHTA and CDR2 FQGNSA. The length of the CDR3 is 14 residues. Trimming took 0 bases from V and 5 from J, leaving 8 bases between them. Per the original methods: By means of reference gene primer amplification, nucleated cell counts were estimated. Profiled with immunoSEQ multiplex PCR; TCRdb holds only in-frame clones, not every one. That table supplies the V and J calls and clone size; D and trimming were determined from the DNA. The sample consists of approximately 230,000 clones, just over 85% of them appearing once. Participants, about 18 to 100 years old, spanned some 23 US areas. Two consecutive negative NP/OP PCR tests, clearance, or resolved symptoms defined Cohort 3 recovery.

The V call is TRBV7-2, the J call TRBJ1-3; possible D gene TRBD1, 5 bases. This clonotype was sampled from a young man who had recovered from COVID-19. Sequenced material: PBMCs or T cells enriched from blood (not recorded which). CDR3 in amino acids: CASSLADIRNTIYF. The CDR3 DNA reads TGTGCCAGCAGCTTAGCGGACATTAGAAACACCATATATTTT.